This T cell receptor (beta chain) stems from a study of high-grade serous ovarian cancer treatment subgroups listed by TCRdb under 2021. For the study in its entirety: Sequencing yielded a mean of 14,192 reads and 7,000 to 9,000 unique TCR beta rearrangements per sample. The cohort comprised 30 or so patients: around 10 with no residual disease after primary surgery (R0), around 10 excellent NACT responders, and around 10 poor NACT responders. Under a laparoscopic triage algorithm, patients with high-grade serous ovarian cancer were grouped by complete gross resection or by neoadjuvant chemotherapy response, and the study profiled the TCR beta repertoires of these patients. One primary tumor sample and two metastatic tumor samples were collected from each patient, for a total of approximately 98 samples. Results and caveats for the whole study, not just this receptor: Repertoire similarity ranging from about 0.1 to 0.85 was observed between tumors from the same patient, whereas almost no similarity was observed between different patients. Bulk tumor TCR sequencing lacked spatial information, limiting insight into HGSC tumor complexity and diversity. TCR repertoire analyses were focused on CDR3, and CDR1 and CDR2 were not analyzed. TCR clonal relatedness correlated positively with neoantigen level and, by trend, with copy number variation and mutation load from whole-genome sequencing.

CDR1 and CDR2 were assigned from the germline V gene (reference sequence) as SEHNR and FQNEAQ. For this chain, trimming is 4 bases at the V end and 8 bases at the J end, and the number of junction bases without a gene match is 6. The cysteine opens and the phenylalanine closes a CDR3 of 13 amino acids. Only CDR3 DNA remains: 39 bases, in frame from the first base. The tumor samples were collected prior to definitive surgery or chemotherapy. Genomic DNA was extracted by the MD Anderson Biospecimen Extraction Resource, and TCR sequencing was done by the MD Anderson Cancer Genomics Laboratory. The roughly 99 tumor samples underwent high-throughput TCR profiling with ImmunoSEQ. As for the authors' bioinformatics: Richness (unique productive sequences), clonality, evenness and relatedness were included as repertoire diversity metrics, and similarity between samples was assessed with the Bhattacharyya coefficient. A sensitivity analysis that removed TCRs with fewer than two reads produced consistent conclusions. The table comes from immuneACCESS by way of TCRdb, which keeps in-frame sequences with V and J called. Part of the clones is missing from these tables; in studies checked, under half for an unresolved V gene and the rest for unknown reasons. V and J calls and clone size come straight from that table; D and trimming were deduced from the DNA. The sample records fewer than 2,500 clones, around three quarters of which are singletons. The top ten constitute approximately 8% of the sample.

This clone was counted a few times. The antigen this receptor binds is unknown. Base qualities are not recorded, but no much larger clone differs from it by a single base. The chain employs TRBV7-9 and TRBJ1-2; 8 bases in the junction line up with TRBD1. This sequence originates from a human donor with high-grade serous ovarian cancer. Source material: tumor tissue. The CDR3: CASSYGQGQGYTF. The sequenced DNA: TGTGCCAGCAGCTACGGACAGGGTCAAGGCTACACCTTC.